The present TCR beta chain was sequenced within a study of T cell responses to AZD1222 COVID-19 vaccine. Second-dose groups at about 4 or about 12 weeks were pooled. A remark on this clone: Its cognate antigen is unknown.

Measured with immunoSEQ multiplex PCR; TCRdb has only the in-frame clones, and not every one. The sample has 70,000 to 95,000 clones; just over 85% are singletons. Broader study findings: Repertoires were obtained only post-peak T cell response. Vaccine-related CD4 TCRs covered spike, predominating at 160-218 and 743-854. White British ancestry dominated among donors, who included more females, and clonal diversity was possibly underestimated.

The sequenced sample was peripheral blood, obtained 28 days after the second AZD1222 dose. This clonotype was obtained from an adult who received the AZD1222 COVID-19 vaccine.

In nucleotides, the CDR3 is TGCGCCAGCAGCCAAGATACCTCCGTGTCCCAGTACTTC. Protein sequence: CASSQDTSVSQYF. The chain couples TRBV4-1 to TRBJ2-5; no definite D call. The CDR3 consists of 13 residues. CDR1 is MGHRA, CDR2 YSYEKL, per germline. V shed 0 bases and J shed 9 bases, with 11 bases lying between them.